Listed here are 14 T cell receptor beta chains from one sample, sequenced in a study of T cell repertoires in ileal Crohn's disease. The time point denotes: proximal margin of the surgical specimen (macroscopically non-inflamed). Sequenced by immunoSEQ multiplex PCR; TCRdb stores in-frame clones only, minus some. Of about 7,200 clones in the sample, just under 75% were seen once. Sequencing was carried out using ileal tissue. The receptor set was obtained from an adult with Crohn's disease.

This clone was seen more than once but under ten times. The rearrangement links TRBV27 to TRBJ1-1; D is possibly TRBD1 (5 bases). With 4 bases removed from V and 0 bases from J, the gap between germline ends came to 9 bases. The germline gives CDR1 MNHEY, CDR2 SMNVEV (reference sequence). The CDR3 is 14 amino acids. For the CDR3, the DNA is TGTGCCAGCAGTTCCCTGGGGGTGAACACTGAAGCTTTCTTT. Residues: CASSSLGVNTEAFF.

This clone appeared a few times. The chain joins TRBV29-1 to TRBJ1-5; D is unclear. Trimming stripped 6 bases from V and 0 bases from J, with 9 bases between. This CDR3 contains 13 residues. Germline lookup yields CDR1 SQVTM and CDR2 ANQGSEA. CDR3 nucleotide sequence: TGCAGCGTCCTCGAGGGTAGCAATCAGCCCCAGCATTTT. It encodes CSVLEGSNQPQHF. The full variable domain, in which reference TRBV29-1 and TRBJ1-5 provide the parts outside the CDR3, is SAVISQKPSRDICQRGTSLTIQCQVDSQVTMMFWYRQQPGQSLTLIATANQGSEATYESGFVIDKFPISRPNLTFSTLTVSNMSPEDSSIYLCSVLEGSNQPQHFGDGTRLSIL.

This clone was seen only once. The chain has TRBV27 and TRBJ1-2; D gene unclear. The germline V gene encodes CDR1 MNHEY and CDR2 SMNVEV (reference sequence). This CDR3 comprises 13 residues. V lost 7 bases and J lost 6, with 15 bases in between. CDR3 residues: CASTNGVRDGYTF. CDR3 sequence (DNA): TGTGCCAGCACCAACGGGGTTAGGGATGGCTACACCTTC.

The chain carries TRBV11-1 and TRBJ2-5, with 8 positions matching TRBD2. Germline trimming cut 6 bases from V and 5 bases from J; bases unmatched to any gene: 8. Per germline, CDR1 SGHAT and CDR2 FQDESV (reference sequence). CDR3 length: 14 amino acids. The CDR3 bases are TGTGCCAGCAGGAGCGGATCGGGGGGGGAGACCCAGTACTTC. As protein: CASRSGSGGETQYF.

CDR3 sequence reads: CASSYPPGEQYF. The CDR3 nucleotides are TGTGCCAGCAGTTACCCACCGGGCGAGCAGTACTTC. The genes are TRBV6-6 and TRBJ2-5; D ambiguous. The DNA matches TRBJ2-7 better at its end, which makes the J call doubtful. Germline V gives CDR1 MNHNY, CDR2 SVGAGI (reference sequence). This CDR3 has 12 residues.

The gene calls are TRBV5-6 and TRBJ2-2; no clear D. CDR1 and CDR2 (germline): SGHDT, YYEEEE. The CDR3 is made up of 15 amino acids. V gave up 1 base and J gave up 0 bases, with 7 bases separating them. This CDR3 reads CASSLYSPNTGELFF. CDR3 in DNA: TGTGCCAGCAGCTTGTACAGTCCGAACACCGGGGAGCTGTTTTTT.

The V gene is TRBV2, the J gene TRBJ1-2; a possible D gene is TRBD1 (6 bases). Trimming cost V 6 bases and J 7 bases, with 21 bases left between them. CDR3 length: 15 amino acids. In germline, CDR1 is SNHLY, CDR2 FYNNEI. In nucleotides, the CDR3 is TGTGCCAGCAGGACCGGGACAACTTCCCGGGGTGGCTACACCTTC. This translates into CASRTGTTSRGGYTF.

This clone was counted a single time. The chain is built from TRBV4-1 and TRBJ2-1, with TRBD1 identical over 7 bases. This CDR3 is 14 amino acids long. V lost 4 bases and J lost 6; bases outside the gene matches: 6. Germline values: CDR1 MGHRA, CDR2 YSYEKL. CDR3 in amino acids: CASSRSGQTNEQFF. CDR3 sequence (DNA): TGCGCCAGCAGCCGTTCGGGACAGACCAATGAGCAGTTCTTC.

The V gene is TRBV11-2, the J gene TRBJ1-1; D not certain. V lost 0 bases and J lost 1, with 3 bases in between. This CDR3 region has 13 residues. Germline V gene lookup returns CDR1 SGHAT and CDR2 FQNNGV. CDR3 sequence (DNA): TGTGCCAGCAGCTTAGAAACGAACACTGAAGCTTTCTTT. It codes for CASSLETNTEAFF.

V gene TRBV2 combines with J gene TRBJ2-7; D is ambiguous. The CDR3 runs 11 residues. Germline CDR1 SNHLY, CDR2 FYNNEI. V was shortened by 6 bases and J by 3 bases, with 6 bases between the two germline ends. The CDR3 DNA reads as TGTGCCAGCAGGGGATACTACGAGCAGTACTTC. Translated: CASRGYYEQYF.

This clone rates as large. This chain links TRBV5-6 with TRBJ1-2; D might be TRBD1 (5 bases). V dropped 4 bases and J dropped 1 base, with 17 bases sitting between them. The CDR3 contains 16 residues. Germline CDR1 is SGHDT and CDR2 is YYEEEE. This CDR3 is CASSLGGTDLNYGYTF. The CDR3 bases are TGTGCCAGCAGCCTGGGAGGGACGGACCTTAACTATGGCTACACCTTC.

The chain employs TRBV7-2 and TRBJ2-1; TRBD2 might be the D (5 bases). Germline values: CDR1 SGHTA, CDR2 FQGNSA. Trimming stripped 3 bases from V and 0 bases from J, with 15 bases between. The CDR3 sequence is 17 residues long. The CDR3 DNA sequence: TGTGCCAGCAGCTTCAGCGGCGGCTTATCCTCCTACAATGAGCAGTTCTTC. Translating it yields CASSFSGGLSSYNEQFF.

This clone was seen just once. This chain connects TRBV30 to TRBJ1-3, with 7 bases identical to TRBD1. The length of the CDR3 is 16 residues. The ends lost 1 base at V and 0 bases at J; junction bases unmatched: 6. Germline lookup yields CDR1 GTSNPN and CDR2 SVGIG (reference sequence). The CDR3 nucleotides are TGTGCCTGGAGTGCAAGGGACAGATCCTCTGGAAACACCATATATTTT. Translated: CAWSARDRSSGNTIYF.

The chain employs TRBV6-5 and TRBJ1-4; D is possibly TRBD1 (6 bases). The V gene's germline CDR1 is MNHEY and CDR2 SVGAGI. V shed 3 bases and J shed 6 bases, with 17 bases lying between them. The CDR3 has 16 residues. CDR3 DNA: TGTGCCAGCAGTTATCTTAACAGGGACCCTCATGAAAAACTGTTTTTT. Protein sequence: CASSYLNRDPHEKLFF.